This TCR beta chain was obtained from a study of tissue T cells after allogeneic stem cell transplantation. General study findings and limits: The study did not identify alloreactive or antigen-specific tissue TCRs, and some clones might be persisting host cells. Across patients, clones rarely overlapped, yet motif clusters were shared tissue-specifically.

Survey-depth TCRbeta CDR3 sequencing reported V/J genes and productive frequencies. Profiled with immunoSEQ multiplex PCR; TCRdb holds only in-frame clones, not every one. The sample lists 45,000 to 50,000 clones, roughly 73% occurring once. The CDR3 length is 16 residues. Trimming cost V 0 bases and J 2 bases, with 12 bases left between them. CDR1 is MSHET, CDR2 SYDVDS, per germline. This clone was detected only once. The antigen is undetermined. The gene names here belong to mouse. The observed sequence ends 1 residue before the CDR3 terminus, with the missing tail filled in from the germline J gene. This TCR came from a pool of C57BL/6 mice in good health. This chain joins TRBV29 and TRBJ2-5; either TRBD1 or TRBD2 may fit D (6 bases each). The sequencing sample was made of sorted cells pooled from one or two spleens. This CDR3 is CASSLSEGGIQDTQYF. The sequenced part of the CDR3 DNA is TGTGCTAGCAGTTTATCGGAAGGGGGGATCCAAGACACCCAGTAC. The entire variable domain, with the rest obtained from reference TRBV29 and TRBJ2-5, is as follows: DMKVTQMPRYLIKRMGENVLLECGQDMSHETMYWYRQDPGLGLQLIYISYDVDSNSEGDIPKGYRVSRKKREHFSLILDSAKTNQTSVYFCASSLSEGGIQDTQYFGPGTRLLVL.